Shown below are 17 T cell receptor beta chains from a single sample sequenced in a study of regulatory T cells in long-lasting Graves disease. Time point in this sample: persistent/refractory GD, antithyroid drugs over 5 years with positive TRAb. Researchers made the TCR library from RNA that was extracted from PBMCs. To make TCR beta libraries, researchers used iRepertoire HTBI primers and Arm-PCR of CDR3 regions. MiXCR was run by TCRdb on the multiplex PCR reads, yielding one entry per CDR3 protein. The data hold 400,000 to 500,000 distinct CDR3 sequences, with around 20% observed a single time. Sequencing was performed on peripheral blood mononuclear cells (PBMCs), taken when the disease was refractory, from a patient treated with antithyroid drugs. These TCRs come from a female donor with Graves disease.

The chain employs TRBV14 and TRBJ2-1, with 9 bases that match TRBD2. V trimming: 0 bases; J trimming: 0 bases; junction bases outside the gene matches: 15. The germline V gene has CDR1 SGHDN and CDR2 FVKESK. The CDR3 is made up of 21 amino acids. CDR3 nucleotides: TGTGCCAGCAGCCAAGATCTCTTCCCACCAATTAGCGGGAGCTCCTACAATGAGCAGTTCTTC. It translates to CASSQDLFPPISGSSYNEQFF. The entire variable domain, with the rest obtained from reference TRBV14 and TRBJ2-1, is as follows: EAGVTQFPSHSVIEKGQTVTLRCDPISGHDNLYWYRRVMGKEIKFLLHFVKESKQDESGMPNNRFLAERTGGTYSTLKVQPAELEDSGVYFCASSQDLFPPISGSSYNEQFFGPGTRLTVL.

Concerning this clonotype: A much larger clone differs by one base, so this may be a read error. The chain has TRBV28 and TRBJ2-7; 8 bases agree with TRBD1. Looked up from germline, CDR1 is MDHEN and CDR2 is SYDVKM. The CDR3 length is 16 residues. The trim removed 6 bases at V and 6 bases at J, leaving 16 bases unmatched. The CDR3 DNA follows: TGTGCCAGCAGCCGAGAAGGGGGGCAGGGGGCTGCCGAGCAGTACTTC. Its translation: CASSREGGQGAAEQYF.

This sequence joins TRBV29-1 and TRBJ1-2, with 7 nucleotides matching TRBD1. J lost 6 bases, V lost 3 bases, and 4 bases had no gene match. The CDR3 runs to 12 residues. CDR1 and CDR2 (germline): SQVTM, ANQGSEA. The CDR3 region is CSVERTGHGYTF. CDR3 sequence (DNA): TGCAGCGTTGAGAGGACAGGACATGGCTACACCTTC.

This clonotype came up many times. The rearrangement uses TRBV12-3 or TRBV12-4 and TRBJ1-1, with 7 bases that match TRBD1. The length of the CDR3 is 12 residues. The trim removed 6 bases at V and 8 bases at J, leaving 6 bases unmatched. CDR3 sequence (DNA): TGTGCCAGCAGGGCAGGGGGACGGGAAGCTTTCTTT. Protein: CASRAGGREAFF.

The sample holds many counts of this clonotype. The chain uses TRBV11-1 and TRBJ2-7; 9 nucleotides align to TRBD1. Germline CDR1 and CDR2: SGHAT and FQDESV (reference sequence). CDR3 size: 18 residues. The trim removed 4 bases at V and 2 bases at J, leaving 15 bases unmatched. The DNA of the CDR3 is TGTGCCAGCAGCTCCCCCCACCCAACAGGGGGCAATGCCTACGAGCAGTACTTC. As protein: CASSSPHPTGGNAYEQYF.

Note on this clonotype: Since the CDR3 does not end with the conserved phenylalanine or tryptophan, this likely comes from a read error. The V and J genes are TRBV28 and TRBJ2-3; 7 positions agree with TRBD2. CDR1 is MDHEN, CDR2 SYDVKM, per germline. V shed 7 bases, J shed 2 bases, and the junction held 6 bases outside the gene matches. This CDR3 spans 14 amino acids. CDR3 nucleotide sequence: TGTGCCAGCAACCTACGGGGGGACACAGATACGCAGTATTTG. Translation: CASNLRGDTDTQYL.

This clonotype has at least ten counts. CDR3 DNA sequence: TGTGCCAGCAGTACGGGATCTGGGGCCAACGTCCTGACTTTC. Translation gives CASSTGSGANVLTF. The chain combines TRBV12-3 or TRBV12-4 with TRBJ2-6; the D gene is possibly TRBD2 (5 bases). There are 14 residues in the CDR3. Trimming stripped 5 bases from V and 1 base from J, with 6 bases between.

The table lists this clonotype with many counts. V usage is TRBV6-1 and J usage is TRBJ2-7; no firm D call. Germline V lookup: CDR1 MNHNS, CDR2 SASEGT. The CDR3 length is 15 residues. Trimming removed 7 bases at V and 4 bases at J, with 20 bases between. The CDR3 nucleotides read TGTGCCAGCAAGGAGTTGAAAGGTTTACGGTACGAGCAGTACTTC. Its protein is CASKELKGLRYEQYF.

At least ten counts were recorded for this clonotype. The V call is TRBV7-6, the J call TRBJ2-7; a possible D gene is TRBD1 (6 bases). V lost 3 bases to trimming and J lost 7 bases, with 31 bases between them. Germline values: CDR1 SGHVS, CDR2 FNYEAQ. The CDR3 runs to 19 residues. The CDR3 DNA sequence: TGTGCCAGCAGCTTGGCCAGGGGAGCGGCCAAGCCTCAAGGGAAGGAGCAGTACTTC. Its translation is CASSLARGAAKPQGKEQYF. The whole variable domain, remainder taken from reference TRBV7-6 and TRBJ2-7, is GAGVSQSPRYKVTKRGQDVALRCDPISGHVSLYWYRQALGQGPEFLTYFNYEAQQDKSGLPNDRFSAERPEGSISTLTIQRTEQRDSAMYRCASSLARGAAKPQGKEQYFGPGTRLTVT.

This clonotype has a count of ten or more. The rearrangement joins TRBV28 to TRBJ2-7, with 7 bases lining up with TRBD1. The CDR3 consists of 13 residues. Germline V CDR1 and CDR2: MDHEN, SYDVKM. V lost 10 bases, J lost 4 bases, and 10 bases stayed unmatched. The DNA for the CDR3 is TGTGCCACGCGAACAGGGGTTTGGTACGAGCAGTACTTC. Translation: CATRTGVWYEQYF.

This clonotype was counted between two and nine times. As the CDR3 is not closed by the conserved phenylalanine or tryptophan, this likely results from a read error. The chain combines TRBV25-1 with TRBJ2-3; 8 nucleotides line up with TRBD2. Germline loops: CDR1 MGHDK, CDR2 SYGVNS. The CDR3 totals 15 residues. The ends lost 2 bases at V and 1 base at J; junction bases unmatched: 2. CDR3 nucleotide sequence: TGTGCCAGCAGTGAAGCGGGAGGAGGCACAGATACGCAGTATTCT. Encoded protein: CASSEAGGGTDTQYS.

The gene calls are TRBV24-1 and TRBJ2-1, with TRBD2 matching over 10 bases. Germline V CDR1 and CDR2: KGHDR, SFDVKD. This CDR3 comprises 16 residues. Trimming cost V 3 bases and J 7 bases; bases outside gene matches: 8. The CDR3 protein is CATSDQEREGQNEQFF. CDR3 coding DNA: TGTGCCACCAGTGATCAGGAGCGGGAGGGACAGAATGAGCAGTTCTTC.

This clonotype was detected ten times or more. The CDR3 sequence: CASRARQGHRPQETQYF. The CDR3 DNA is TGTGCCAGCAGAGCCCGGCAGGGACATAGGCCACAAGAGACCCAGTACTTC. This rearrangement joins TRBV28 to TRBJ2-5, with D perhaps matching TRBD1 (6 bases). CDR1 and CDR2 (germline): MDHEN, SYDVKM. V lost 6 bases and J lost 2, with 22 bases in between. The CDR3 is made up of 17 amino acids. Based on the CDR3 plus reference TRBV28 and TRBJ2-5, the full variable domain is DVKVTQSSRYLVKRTGEKVFLECVQDMDHENMFWYRQDPGLGLRLIYFSYDVKMKEKGDIPEGYSVSREKKERFSLILESASTNQTSMYLCASRARQGHRPQETQYFGPGTRLLVL.

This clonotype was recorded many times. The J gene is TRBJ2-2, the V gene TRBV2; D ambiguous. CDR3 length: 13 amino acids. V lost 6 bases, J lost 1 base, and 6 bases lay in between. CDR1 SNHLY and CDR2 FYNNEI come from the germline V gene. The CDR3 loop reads CASRQQNTGELFF. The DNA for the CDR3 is TGTGCCAGCAGGCAACAGAACACCGGGGAGCTGTTTTTT.

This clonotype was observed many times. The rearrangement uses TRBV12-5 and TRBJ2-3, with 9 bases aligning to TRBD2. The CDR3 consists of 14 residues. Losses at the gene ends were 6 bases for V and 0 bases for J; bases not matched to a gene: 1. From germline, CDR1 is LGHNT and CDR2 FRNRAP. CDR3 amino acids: CASGSGRSTDTQYF. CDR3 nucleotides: TGTGCTAGTGGAAGCGGGAGGAGCACAGATACGCAGTATTTT.

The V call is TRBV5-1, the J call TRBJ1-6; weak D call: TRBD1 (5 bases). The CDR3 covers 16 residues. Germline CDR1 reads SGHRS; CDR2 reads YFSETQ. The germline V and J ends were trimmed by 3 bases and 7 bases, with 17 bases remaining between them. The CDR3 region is CASSSDVDKGNSPLHF. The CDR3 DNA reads TGCGCCAGCAGCTCGGATGTTGACAAGGGGAATTCACCCCTCCACTTT.

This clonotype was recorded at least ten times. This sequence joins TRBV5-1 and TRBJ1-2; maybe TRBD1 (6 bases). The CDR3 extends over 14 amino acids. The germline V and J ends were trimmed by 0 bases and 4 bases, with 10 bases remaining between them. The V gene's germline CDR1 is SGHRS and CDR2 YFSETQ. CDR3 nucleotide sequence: TGCGCCAGCAGCTTGGGACAGGAGAGCTATGGCTACACCTTC. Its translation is CASSLGQESYGYTF.